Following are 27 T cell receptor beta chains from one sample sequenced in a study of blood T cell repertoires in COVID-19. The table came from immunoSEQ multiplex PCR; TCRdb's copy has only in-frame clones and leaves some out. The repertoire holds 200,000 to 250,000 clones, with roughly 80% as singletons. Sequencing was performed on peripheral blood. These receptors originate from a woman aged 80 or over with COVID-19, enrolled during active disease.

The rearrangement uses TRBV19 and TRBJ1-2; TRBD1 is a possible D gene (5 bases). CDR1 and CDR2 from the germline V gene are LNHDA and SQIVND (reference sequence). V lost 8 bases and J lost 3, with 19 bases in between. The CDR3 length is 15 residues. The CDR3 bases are TGTGCCAGTGTCGGGGGATGGCCGGGCGACTATGGCTACACCTTC. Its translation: CASVGGWPGDYGYTF.

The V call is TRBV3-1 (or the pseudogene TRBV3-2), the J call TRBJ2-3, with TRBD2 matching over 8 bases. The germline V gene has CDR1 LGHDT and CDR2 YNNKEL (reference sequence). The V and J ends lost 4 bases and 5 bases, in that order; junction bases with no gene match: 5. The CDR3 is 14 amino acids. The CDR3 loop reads CASSLGLAQDTQYF. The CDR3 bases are TGTGCCAGCAGCCTAGGACTAGCCCAAGATACGCAGTATTTT.

CDR3 region: CASSFGQSYEQYF. CDR3 in DNA: TGTGCCAGCTCCTTCGGACAGTCCTACGAGCAGTACTTC. The rearrangement joins TRBV18 to TRBJ2-7, with D perhaps matching TRBD1 (6 bases). The ends were cut back, 6 bases at V and 1 base at J, with 10 bases in the middle. The CDR3 is 13 residues long. CDR1 is KGHSH, CDR2 LQKENI, per germline.

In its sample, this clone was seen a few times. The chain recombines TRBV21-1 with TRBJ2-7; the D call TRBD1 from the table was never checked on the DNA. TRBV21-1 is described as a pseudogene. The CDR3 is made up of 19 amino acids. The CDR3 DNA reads TGTGCCAGCAGCAAGGAAGGGGACAGGGGTCGGGAGGTCCCCTACGAGCAGTACTTC. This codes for CASSKEGDRGREVPYEQYF.

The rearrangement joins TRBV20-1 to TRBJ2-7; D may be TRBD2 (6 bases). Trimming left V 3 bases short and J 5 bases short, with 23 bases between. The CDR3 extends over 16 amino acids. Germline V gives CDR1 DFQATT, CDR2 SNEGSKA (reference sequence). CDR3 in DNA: TGCAGTGCTAGTGGCCTGCCCGGGGGTTCGGGCGACGAGCAGTACTTC. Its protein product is CSASGLPGGSGDEQYF.

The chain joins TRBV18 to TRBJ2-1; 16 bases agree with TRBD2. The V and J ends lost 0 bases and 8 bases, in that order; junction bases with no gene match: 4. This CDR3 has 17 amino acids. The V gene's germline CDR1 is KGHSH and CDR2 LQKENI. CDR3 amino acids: CASSPPTGTSGGDEQFF. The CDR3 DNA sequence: TGTGCCAGCTCACCACCGACCGGGACTAGCGGGGGGGATGAGCAGTTCTTC.

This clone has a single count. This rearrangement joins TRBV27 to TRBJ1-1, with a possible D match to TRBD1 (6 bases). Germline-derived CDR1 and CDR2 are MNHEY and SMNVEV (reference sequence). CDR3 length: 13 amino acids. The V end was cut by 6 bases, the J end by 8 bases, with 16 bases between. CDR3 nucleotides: TGTGCCAGCAGAACTACACAGGGAGGGGAAGCTTTCTTT. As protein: CASRTTQGGEAFF.

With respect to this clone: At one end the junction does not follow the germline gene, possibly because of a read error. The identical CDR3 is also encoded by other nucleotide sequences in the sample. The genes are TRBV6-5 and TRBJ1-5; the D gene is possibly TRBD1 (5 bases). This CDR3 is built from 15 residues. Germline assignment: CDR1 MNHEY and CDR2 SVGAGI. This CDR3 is CASIPRGVNRRAQHF. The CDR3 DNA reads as TGTGCCAGCATCCCCCGGGGGGTAAATCGTAGGGCCCAACATTTT.

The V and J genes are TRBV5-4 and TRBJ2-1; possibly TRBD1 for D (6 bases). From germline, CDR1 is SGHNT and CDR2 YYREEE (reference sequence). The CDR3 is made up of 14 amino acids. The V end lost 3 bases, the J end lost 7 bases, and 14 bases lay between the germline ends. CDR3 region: CASSYNSQGNEQFF. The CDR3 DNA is TGTGCCAGCAGCTACAACTCCCAGGGGAATGAGCAGTTCTTC.

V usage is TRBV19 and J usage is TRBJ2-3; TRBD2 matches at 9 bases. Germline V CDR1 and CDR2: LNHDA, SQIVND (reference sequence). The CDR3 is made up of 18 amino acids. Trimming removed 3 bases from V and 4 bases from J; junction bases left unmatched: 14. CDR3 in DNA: TGTGCCAGTAGTATTGCCAGCGGGAGGACACCACCCCCAGATACGCAGTATTTT. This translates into CASSIASGRTPPPDTQYF.

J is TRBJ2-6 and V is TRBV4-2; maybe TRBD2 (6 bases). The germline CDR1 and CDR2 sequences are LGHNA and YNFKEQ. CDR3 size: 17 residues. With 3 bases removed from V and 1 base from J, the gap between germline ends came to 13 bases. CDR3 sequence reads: CASSHAGSQSGANVLTF. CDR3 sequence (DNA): TGTGCCAGCAGCCACGCCGGGAGCCAATCTGGGGCCAACGTCCTGACTTTC.

The CDR3 DNA reads TGTGCCTCAAGCGGGGGAGGACAGACCCAAGAGACCCAGTACTTC. It codes for CASSGGGQTQETQYF. The chain couples TRBV19 to TRBJ2-5, with TRBD2 matching over 8 bases. The CDR3 loop spans 15 amino acids. Trimming took 11 bases from V and 1 from J; bases not matched to a gene: 12. Germline CDR1 LNHDA, CDR2 SQIVND (reference sequence).

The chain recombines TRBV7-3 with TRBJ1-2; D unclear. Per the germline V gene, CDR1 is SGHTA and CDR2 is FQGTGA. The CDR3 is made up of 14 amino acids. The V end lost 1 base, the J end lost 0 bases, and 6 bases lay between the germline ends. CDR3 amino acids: CASSLISTNYGYTF. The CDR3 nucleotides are TGTGCCAGCAGCTTAATTAGCACTAACTATGGCTACACCTTC.

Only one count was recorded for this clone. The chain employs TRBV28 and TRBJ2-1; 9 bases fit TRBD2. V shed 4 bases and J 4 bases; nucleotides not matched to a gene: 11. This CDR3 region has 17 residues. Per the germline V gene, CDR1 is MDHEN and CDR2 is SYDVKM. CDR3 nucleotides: TGTGCCAGCAGTTCAAGTGGGGCGGGAGGGTCTTACAATGAGCAGTTCTTC. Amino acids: CASSSSGAGGSYNEQFF.

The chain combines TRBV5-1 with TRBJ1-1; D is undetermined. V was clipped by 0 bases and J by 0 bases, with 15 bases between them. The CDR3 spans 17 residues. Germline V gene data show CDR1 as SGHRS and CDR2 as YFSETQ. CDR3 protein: CASSLAPRNRMNTEAFF. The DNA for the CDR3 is TGCGCCAGCAGCTTGGCCCCCAGGAACCGCATGAACACTGAAGCTTTCTTT.

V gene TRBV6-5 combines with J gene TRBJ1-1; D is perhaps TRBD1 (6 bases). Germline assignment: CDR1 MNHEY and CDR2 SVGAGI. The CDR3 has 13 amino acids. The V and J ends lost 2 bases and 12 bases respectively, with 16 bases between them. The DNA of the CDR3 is TGTGCCAGCAGTTACGGGGTAACAGGGCAGCCTTTCTTT. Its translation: CASSYGVTGQPFF.

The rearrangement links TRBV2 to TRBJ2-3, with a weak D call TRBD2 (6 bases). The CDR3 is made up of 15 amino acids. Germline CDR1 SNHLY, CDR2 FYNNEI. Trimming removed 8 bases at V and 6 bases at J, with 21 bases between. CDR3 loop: CASSSFASAPDTQYF. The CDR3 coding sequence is TGTGCCAGCTCATCGTTCGCTAGCGCCCCTGATACGCAGTATTTT.

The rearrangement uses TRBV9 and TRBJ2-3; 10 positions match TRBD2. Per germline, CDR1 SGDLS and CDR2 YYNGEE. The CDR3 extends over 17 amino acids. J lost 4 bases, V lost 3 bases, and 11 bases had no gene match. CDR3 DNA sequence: TGTGCCAGCAGCGCGCCCTGGGCTAGCGGGAGACCAGATACGCAGTATTTT. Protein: CASSAPWASGRPDTQYF.

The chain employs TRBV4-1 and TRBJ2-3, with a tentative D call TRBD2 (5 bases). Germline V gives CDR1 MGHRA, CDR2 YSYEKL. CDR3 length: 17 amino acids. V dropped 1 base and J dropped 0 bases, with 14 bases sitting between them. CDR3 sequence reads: CASSQVGAPFSTDTQYF. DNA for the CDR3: TGCGCCAGCAGCCAAGTGGGAGCGCCCTTTAGCACAGATACGCAGTATTTT.

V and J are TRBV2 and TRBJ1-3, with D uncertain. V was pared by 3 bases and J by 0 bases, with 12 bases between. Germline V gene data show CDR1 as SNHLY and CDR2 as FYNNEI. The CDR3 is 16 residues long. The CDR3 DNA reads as TGTGCCAGCAGTGATGTGGTCAGGCCCTCTGGAAACACCATATATTTT. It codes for CASSDVVRPSGNTIYF.

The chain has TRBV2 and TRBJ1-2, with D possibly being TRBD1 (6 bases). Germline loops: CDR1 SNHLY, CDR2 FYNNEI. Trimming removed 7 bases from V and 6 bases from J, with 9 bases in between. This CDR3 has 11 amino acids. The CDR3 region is CASTRGDGYTF. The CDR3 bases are TGTGCCAGCACCAGGGGCGATGGCTACACCTTC.

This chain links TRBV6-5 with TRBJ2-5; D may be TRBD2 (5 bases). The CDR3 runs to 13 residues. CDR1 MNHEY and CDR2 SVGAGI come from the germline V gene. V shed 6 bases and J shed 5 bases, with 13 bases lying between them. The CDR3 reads CASRRANGETQYF. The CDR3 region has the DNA TGTGCCAGCAGGAGGGCGAATGGCGAGACCCAGTACTTC.

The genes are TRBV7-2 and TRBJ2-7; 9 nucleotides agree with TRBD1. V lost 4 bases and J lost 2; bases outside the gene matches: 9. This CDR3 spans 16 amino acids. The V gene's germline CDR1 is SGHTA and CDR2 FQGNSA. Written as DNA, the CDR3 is TGTGCCAGCAGCTCACCCGGGACAGGGAGTACCTACGAGCAGTACTTC. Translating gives CASSSPGTGSTYEQYF.

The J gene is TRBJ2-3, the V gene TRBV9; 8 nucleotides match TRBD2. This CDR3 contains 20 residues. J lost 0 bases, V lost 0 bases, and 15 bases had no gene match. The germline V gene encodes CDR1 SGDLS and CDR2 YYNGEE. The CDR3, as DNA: TGTGCCAGCAGCGTAGGGAATGTGGGGACTAGTGCATCTAGCACAGATACGCAGTATTTT. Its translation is CASSVGNVGTSASSTDTQYF.

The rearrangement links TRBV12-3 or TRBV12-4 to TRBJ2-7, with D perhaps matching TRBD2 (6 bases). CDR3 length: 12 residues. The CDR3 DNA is TGTTCAGTGGGGAGGTCGTGGAACGAGCAGTACTTC. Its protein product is CSVGRSWNEQYF.

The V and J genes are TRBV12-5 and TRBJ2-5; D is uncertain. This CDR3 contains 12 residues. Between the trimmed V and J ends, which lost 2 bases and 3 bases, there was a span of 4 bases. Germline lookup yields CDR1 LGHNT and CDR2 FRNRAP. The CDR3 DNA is TGTGCTAGTGGTTTGCTCGAAGAGACCCAGTACTTC. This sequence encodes CASGLLEETQYF.

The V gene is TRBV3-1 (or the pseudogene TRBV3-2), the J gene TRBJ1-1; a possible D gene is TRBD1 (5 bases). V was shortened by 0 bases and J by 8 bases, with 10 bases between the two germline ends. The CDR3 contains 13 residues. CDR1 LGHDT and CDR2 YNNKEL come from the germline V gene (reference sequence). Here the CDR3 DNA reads TGTGCCAGCAGCCAAGAAAGGCAGGGAGAAGCTTTCTTT. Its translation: CASSQERQGEAFF.